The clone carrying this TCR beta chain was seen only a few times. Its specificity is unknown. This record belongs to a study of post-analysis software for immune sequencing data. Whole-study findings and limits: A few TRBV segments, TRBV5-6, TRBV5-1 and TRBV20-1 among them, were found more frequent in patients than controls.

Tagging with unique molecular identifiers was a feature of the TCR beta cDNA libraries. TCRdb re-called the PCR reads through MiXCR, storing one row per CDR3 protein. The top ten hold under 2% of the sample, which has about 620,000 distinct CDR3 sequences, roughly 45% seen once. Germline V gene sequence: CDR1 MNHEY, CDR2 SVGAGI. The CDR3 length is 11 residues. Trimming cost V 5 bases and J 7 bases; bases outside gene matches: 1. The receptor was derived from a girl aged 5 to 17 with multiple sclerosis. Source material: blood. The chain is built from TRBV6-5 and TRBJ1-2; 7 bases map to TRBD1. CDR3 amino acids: CASSNRGGYTF. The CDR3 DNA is TGTGCCAGCAGTAACAGGGGTGGCTACACCTTC.